The rows below give T cell receptor beta chains drawn from one sample of a study of blood T cell repertoires in COVID-19. The table came from immunoSEQ multiplex PCR; TCRdb's copy has only in-frame clones and leaves some out. Of around 450,000 clones listed, roughly 87% are singletons. The sample taken for sequencing was PBMCs or T cells enriched from blood (not recorded which). Receptors originate from a young woman who had recovered from COVID-19. Both conserved end residues are part of each CDR3. A D gene is named only where the DNA matches it firmly. The size of a clone is reported for some rows only, either as once, few or many, or as a class for expanded clones.

d_call j_call v_call clone_size cdr3_nt cdr3_aa
- TRBJ2-7 TRBV5-1 - TGCGCCAGCAGCTTTCTGGCGGACTCCTACGAGCAGTACTTC CASSFLADSYEQYF
TRBD1 TRBJ1-2 TRBV28 few TGTGCCAGCAGTTTATCGACAGGGTCATCATACCCTAACTATGGCTACACCTTC CASSLSTGSSYPNYGYTF
- TRBJ1-2 TRBV6-1 - TGTGCCAGCAGTGAATCAGGTACAGGCCGGGCAGCCTTC CASSESGTGRAAF
TRBD1 TRBJ2-7 TRBV27 - TGTGCCAGCAAAAGGGGGGACAGGGGATCCTACGAGCAGTACTTC CASKRGDRGSYEQYF
TRBD2 TRBJ2-1 TRBV6-5 - TGTGCCAGCTCTCGGGGGGGGTTTGAGCAGTTCTTC CASSRGGFEQFF
- TRBJ2-3 TRBV7-2 - TGTGCCAGCAGCTTGGGGGGGCCCAACACAGATACGCAGTATTTT CASSLGGPNTDTQYF
TRBD2 TRBJ2-3 TRBV10-3 once TGTGCCATCAGTGAGCCGAAGGGACTATACACAGATACGCAGTATTTT CAISEPKGLYTDTQYF
- TRBJ1-1 TRBV3-1/TRBV3-2 - TGTGCCAGCAGCCAAGTGGGCCGGACAGTGAACACTGAAGCTTTCTTT CASSQVGRTVNTEAFF
- TRBJ2-2 TRBV5-6 - TGTGCCAGCAGCTCTAGGACAGCGAACACCGGGGAGCTGTTTTTT CASSSRTANTGELFF
- TRBJ1-6 TRBV2 - TGTGCCAGCAGTGAAGACTGGGGGGGAAGCTCCTATAATTCACCCCTCCACTTT CASSEDWGGSSYNSPLHF
- TRBJ1-1 TRBV4-1 - TGCGCCAGCAGCCAAGATTTGGCCAACACTGAAGCTTTCTTT CASSQDLANTEAFF
TRBD1 TRBJ2-2 TRBV5-1 - TGCGCCAGCAGCCTACCTACAGGGGGAGACACCGGGGAGCTGTTTTTT CASSLPTGGDTGELFF
- TRBJ2-7 TRBV28 - TGTGCCAGCAGGGATGAGGCGGGGCCTAGCTCCTACGAGCAGTACTTC CASRDEAGPSSYEQYF
TRBD2 TRBJ2-1 TRBV7-3 few TGTGCCAGCAGCTTCACTAGCGGGTATTACAATGAGCAGTTCTTC CASSFTSGYYNEQFF
TRBD1 TRBJ1-4 TRBV2 - TGTGCCAGCAGTGAGACAGGGAGAGGAGAAAAACTGTTTTTT CASSETGRGEKLFF
TRBD2 TRBJ2-5 TRBV5-6 - TGTGCCAGCAGCCCTTTAGCGGGGGCTCAAGAGACCCAGTACTTC CASSPLAGAQETQYF
- TRBJ2-5 TRBV5-4 - TGTGCCAGCACCTGGGGAGGCAGCCTGACCCAAGAGACCCAGTACTTC CASTWGGSLTQETQYF
- TRBJ1-1 TRBV6-5 - TGTGCCAGCACAGGGCTGAACACTGAAGCTTTCTTT CASTGLNTEAFF
TRBD1 TRBJ1-2 TRBV28 - TGTGCCAGCAGCCCCACCCTCGGGACAGCTTCCTATGGCTACACCTTC CASSPTLGTASYGYTF
- TRBJ1-1 TRBV27 - TGTGCCAGCAGTTTAGCGCGGGCCACTGAAGCTTTCTTT CASSLARATEAFF
- TRBJ1-1 TRBV7-9 - TGTGCCAGCAGCTTAAATGAGGGCACTGAAGCTTTCTTT CASSLNEGTEAFF
- TRBJ2-7 TRBV6-5 - TGTGCCAGCAGCCGAGCGGGACAGGCAACCTACGAGCAGTACTTC CASSRAGQATYEQYF
TRBD1 TRBJ2-3 TRBV28 - TGTGCCAGCACCGAAACGACAGGGGGTTCCACAGATACGCAGTATTTT CASTETTGGSTDTQYF
- TRBJ1-4 TRBV10-1 - TGCGCCAGCTTGGAGGAAAAACTGTTTTTT CASLEEKLFF
- TRBJ2-1 TRBV12-3/TRBV12-4 - TGTGCCAGCAGTCCCCAGGGCTATGAGCAGTTCTTC CASSPQGYEQFF